This T cell receptor (beta chain) emerged from a study of type 1 regulatory T cells. The study's findings and limits: Tr1 cells had a more restricted TCR repertoire than non-Tr1 cells.

TCRdb re-called the reads through MiXCR, storing one row per CDR3 protein. The table includes fewer than 80,000 distinct CDR3 sequences, about a fifth detected once. The CDR3 runs to 14 residues. V lost 7 bases and J 6 bases, leaving 15 bases between the germline ends. This clonotype has just a few counts. Its antigen remains unidentified. Material for sequencing was cultured type 1 regulatory T (Tr1) cells, either the whole culture or a sorted fraction (not recorded which). The TCR comes from a human donor in good health. The V call is TRBV12-3 or TRBV12-4, the J call TRBJ2-2; possibly TRBD2 for D (5 bases). DNA of the CDR3: TGTGCCAGCACCATTTCGGGGTCCGCCGGGGAGCTGTTTTTT. It translates to CASTISGSAGELFF.